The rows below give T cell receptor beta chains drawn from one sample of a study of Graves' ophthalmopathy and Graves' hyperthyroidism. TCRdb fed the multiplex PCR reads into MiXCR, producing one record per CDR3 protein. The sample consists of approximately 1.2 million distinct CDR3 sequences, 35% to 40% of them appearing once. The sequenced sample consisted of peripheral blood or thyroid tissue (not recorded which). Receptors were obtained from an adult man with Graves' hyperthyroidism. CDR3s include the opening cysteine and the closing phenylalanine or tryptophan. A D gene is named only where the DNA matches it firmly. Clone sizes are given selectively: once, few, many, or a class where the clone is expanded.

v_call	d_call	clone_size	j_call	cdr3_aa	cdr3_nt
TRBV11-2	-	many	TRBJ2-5	CASSLGTYQETQYF	TGTGCCAGCAGCTTAGGGACCTACCAAGAGACCCAGTACTTC
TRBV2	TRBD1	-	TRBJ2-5	CASSPEIVGGAETQYF	TGTGCCAGCAGCCCAGAGATTGTAGGGGGCGCGGAGACCCAGTACTTC
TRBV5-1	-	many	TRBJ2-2	CASSYGDTGELFF	TGCGCCAGCAGCTACGGAGACACCGGGGAGCTGTTTTTT
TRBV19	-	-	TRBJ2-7	CASARSVDSYEQYF	TGTGCCAGTGCTAGATCAGTCGACTCCTACGAGCAGTACTTC
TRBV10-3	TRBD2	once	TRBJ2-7	CAISSFGTSSYEQYF	TGTGCCATCAGCAGCTTCGGGACTAGCTCCTACGAGCAGTACTTC
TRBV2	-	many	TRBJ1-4	CASSGAISTNEKLFF	TGTGCCAGCAGTGGGGCCATCTCAACTAATGAAAAACTGTTTTTT
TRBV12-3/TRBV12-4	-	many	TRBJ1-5	CASRGAGQGNQPQHF	TGTGCCAGCAGAGGCGCCGGGCAGGGAAATCAGCCCCAGCATTTT
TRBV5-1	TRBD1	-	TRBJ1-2	CASSLYTGGGRDYGYTF	TGCGCCAGCAGCTTGTACACAGGGGGAGGGCGGGACTATGGCTACACCTTC
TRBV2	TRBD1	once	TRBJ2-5	CASSGRTGPGETQYF	TGTGCCAGCAGTGGGAGGACAGGCCCCGGGGAGACCCAGTACTTC
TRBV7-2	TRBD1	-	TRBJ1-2	CASSFGPRDSHYGYTF	TGTGCCAGCAGCTTCGGCCCCCGGGACAGTCACTATGGCTACACCTTC
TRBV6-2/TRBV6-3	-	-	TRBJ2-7	CASSYLIGTYEQYF	TGTGCCAGCAGTTACCTTATCGGAACCTACGAGCAGTACTTC
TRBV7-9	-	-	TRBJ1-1	CASSHFEGRNTEAFF	TGTGCCAGCAGCCATTTCGAGGGTCGGAACACTGAAGCTTTCTTT
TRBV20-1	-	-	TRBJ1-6	CSARGRARPNNSPLHF	TGCAGTGCTAGAGGTCGAGCAAGGCCTAATAATTCACCCCTCCACTTT
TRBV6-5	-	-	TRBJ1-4	CASSYGGGHEKLFF	TGTGCCAGCAGTTACGGGGGGGGGCATGAAAAACTGTTTTTT
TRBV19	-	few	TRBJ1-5	CAIGPANQPQHF	TGTGCCATTGGGCCGGCCAATCAGCCCCAGCATTTT
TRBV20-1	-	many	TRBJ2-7	CSARKPGSREQYF	TGCAGTGCTAGAAAACCCGGGTCCCGCGAGCAGTACTTC
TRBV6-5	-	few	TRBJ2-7	CASRHGRQPSGHHEQYF	TGTGCCAGCAGGCACGGGAGACAGCCATCCGGGCACCACGAGCAGTACTTC
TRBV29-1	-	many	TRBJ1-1	CSVRPNTEAFF	TGCAGCGTCAGACCGAACACTGAAGCTTTCTTT
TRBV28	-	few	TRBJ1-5	CASLSGLSNQPQHF	TGTGCCAGCCTCTCCGGTCTGAGCAATCAGCCCCAGCATTTT